Sequencing of this T cell receptor beta chain was carried out in a study of blood T cell repertoires in COVID-19. This CDR3 has 18 amino acids. Germline V lookup: CDR1 LGHDT, CDR2 YNNKEL (reference sequence). J was trimmed by 0 bases and V by 1 base; bases with no gene match: 6. Data came from immunoSEQ multiplex PCR; TCRdb stores just in-frame clones and leaves some out. The sample holds approximately 230,000 clones, about nine tenths seen once. This clonotype originated in a man between 18 and 35 years old who had recovered from COVID-19. The sequenced material came from PBMCs or T cells enriched from blood (not recorded which). The chain combines TRBV3-1 (or the pseudogene TRBV3-2) with TRBJ2-1; 10 nucleotides match TRBD2. The CDR3 protein is CASSQADSGGFSYNEQFF. In DNA form, the CDR3 reads TGTGCCAGCAGCCAAGCTGATAGCGGGGGGTTCTCCTACAATGAGCAGTTCTTC.